These T cell receptor beta chains were read from a single sample in a study of cytomegalovirus exposure and HLA in healthy donors. Method: immunoSEQ multiplex PCR; TCRdb's copy keeps in-frame clones and lacks some. The sample consists of about 100,000 clones, roughly three quarters of them appearing once. The specimen sequenced was PBMCs. The receptors come from a female donor in good health and CMV-seropositive. Both conserved end residues are part of each CDR3. The D gene is left open where the match is weak. Clone size appears in some rows only: once, few, many, or a class for an expanded clone.

DNA	CDR3	V	length	J	D	size
TGCAGCGTCGTCGACAATGAGCAGTTCTTC	CSVVDNEQFF	TRBV29-1	10	TRBJ2-1	-	few
TGTGCCAGCAGTGCCACAGGGAATGAGCAGTTCTTC	CASSATGNEQFF	TRBV2	12	TRBJ2-1	-	-
TGTGCCAGCAGTTTAGGAAGGGGTGCACGGAACTATGGCTACACCTTC	CASSLGRGARNYGYTF	TRBV27	16	TRBJ1-2	-	-
TGTGCCAGCAGTGGAGGACAGGGGGCCCTCTACGAGCAGTACTTC	CASSGGQGALYEQYF	TRBV25-1	15	TRBJ2-7	TRBD1	-
TGTGCCAGCAGCCCAGGGGTGGGGGAGACCCAGTACTTC	CASSPGVGETQYF	TRBV6-1	13	TRBJ2-5	-	few
TGTGCCAGCAGCTTAGCTAGGGCTAGCGGGATAGCTATGAGAGAGACCCAGTACTTC	CASSLARASGIAMRETQYF	TRBV7-2	19	TRBJ2-5	TRBD2	-
TGTGCCAGTAGTGAGAGCAAAAACACTGAAGCTTTCTTT	CASSESKNTEAFF	TRBV19	13	TRBJ1-1	-	-
TGTGCCAGCTCACCGGGGGGAGGACAGGGTTTCTCCTACGAGCAGTACTTC	CASSPGGGQGFSYEQYF	TRBV18	17	TRBJ2-7	TRBD1	-
TGTGCCAGCAGCTTGGAGGGCCGGGGGAATGGCTACACCTTC	CASSLEGRGNGYTF	TRBV5-4	14	TRBJ1-2	-	-
TGTGCCAGCAGTACGATCGGTTGGAAAGGAGGCAATCAGCCCCAGCATTTT	CASSTIGWKGGNQPQHF	TRBV27	17	TRBJ1-5	-	few
TGTGCCAGCAGCTTGCGGATGTTGAACACTGAAGCTTTCTTT	CASSLRMLNTEAFF	TRBV11-2	14	TRBJ1-1	-	-
TGTGCCAGCAGTGAAGCTGGGCTAGCGGGGGGTAGGGAGACCCAGTACTTC	CASSEAGLAGGRETQYF	TRBV6-1	17	TRBJ2-5	TRBD2	-
TGCGCCAGCAGCTTGGGGGGGCCGGGAGAGACCCAGTACTTC	CASSLGGPGETQYF	TRBV5-1	14	TRBJ2-5	-	-
TGTGCCAGCAGTGGCGGTGGACAGTTTCCTTTAGCCAAAAACAGTCAGTACTTC	CASSGGGQFPLAKNSQYF	TRBV25-1	18	TRBJ2-4	-	once
TGTGCCTGGAGTAGGGGGACCCCCTACGAGCAGTACTTC	CAWSRGTPYEQYF	TRBV30	13	TRBJ2-7	-	-
TGTTCCAGCAGCTCGACAGGAATAAACACTGAAGCTTTCTTT	CSSSSTGINTEAFF	TRBV7-9	14	TRBJ1-1	-	-
TGTGCCAGCAGCCTCGGACAGCCCCCTTGGGGTGAGCAGTTCTTC	CASSLGQPPWGEQFF	TRBV7-2	15	TRBJ2-1	-	-
TGTGCCAGCAGTGAAAGCGCGTGGTCCTACGAGCAGTACTTC	CASSESAWSYEQYF	TRBV6-1	14	TRBJ2-7	-	-
TGTGCCACGAAGTGGGGACAGGGAGTATACGAGCAGTACTTC	CATKWGQGVYEQYF	TRBV19	14	TRBJ2-7	TRBD1	-
TGTGCCAGTAGTCTCAACCGGGGTTCTTTCAATCAGCCCCAGCATTTT	CASSLNRGSFNQPQHF	TRBV19	16	TRBJ1-5	-	-
TGTGCCAGCAGCTTAGGTGGGACAGGGAAGAACACTGAAGCTTTCTTT	CASSLGGTGKNTEAFF	TRBV11-3	16	TRBJ1-1	TRBD1	-
TGTTCCAGCAGCTTCGAGCCTACAGGGCGAAGCTCCTACAATGAGCAGTTCTTC	CSSSFEPTGRSSYNEQFF	TRBV7-9	18	TRBJ2-1	-	-
TGCGCCAGCAGCCTCGCCCCGTACGATCCCTCCTACGAGCAGTACTTC	CASSLAPYDPSYEQYF	TRBV4-1	16	TRBJ2-7	-	-
TGTGCCAGCACAGGTGGGAACACTGAAGCTTTCTTT	CASTGGNTEAFF	TRBV27	12	TRBJ1-1	-	-
TGTGCCAGCAGTCCTCTAGCGGGAGCCAGATACGAGCAGTACTTC	CASSPLAGARYEQYF	TRBV27	15	TRBJ2-7	TRBD2	-
TGTGCCAGCAGCTCCACTAATGAGCAGTTCTTC	CASSSTNEQFF	TRBV13	11	TRBJ2-1	-	-
TGTGCCAGCAGTGAAGAGGAGGGGGCCGCTCAGCCCCAGCATTTT	CASSEEEGAAQPQHF	TRBV2	15	TRBJ1-5	TRBD1	-
TGTGCCAGCAGCGGACAGGGGAGGGGAGGCACAGATACGCAGTATTTT	CASSGQGRGGTDTQYF	TRBV7-9	16	TRBJ2-3	TRBD1	-
TGTGCCAGCAGTTATGCCGCTACAGGACAGATCTATGGCTACACCTTC	CASSYAATGQIYGYTF	TRBV6-5	16	TRBJ1-2	-	-
TGTGCCAGCAGACCGCTAGCGGGAGGGGTCGGAGATACGCAGTATTTT	CASRPLAGGVGDTQYF	TRBV7-9	16	TRBJ2-3	TRBD2	-
TGTGCCAGCTCACCACTAGGGCAGGGGAACACTGAAGCTTTCTTT	CASSPLGQGNTEAFF	TRBV18	15	TRBJ1-1	-	-
TGCAGCGTACTTCCTCAGGGGGCGAGCACTGAAGCTTTCTTT	CSVLPQGASTEAFF	TRBV29-1	14	TRBJ1-1	TRBD1	-
TGCGCCAGCAGCCAAGTGGTTCGGACACCTACTGAAGCTTTCTTT	CASSQVVRTPTEAFF	TRBV4-3	15	TRBJ1-1	-	-
TGTGCCAGCAGCTTGGTTGGGACAGGAGGAAATGAGCAGTTCTTC	CASSLVGTGGNEQFF	TRBV5-6	15	TRBJ2-1	TRBD1	few
TGTGCCAGCAGTGTTGGGACAGGGAGAACTGGGGCCAACGTCCTGACTTTC	CASSVGTGRTGANVLTF	TRBV2	17	TRBJ2-6	TRBD1	-
TGTGCCTGGAGTTCCCCCCTCGGGACAGCAAACACTGAAGCTTTCTTT	CAWSSPLGTANTEAFF	TRBV30	16	TRBJ1-1	TRBD1	-
TGTGCCTGGAGGTGGACGGGGGGGAGGGCAGGCAATGAGCAGTTCTTC	CAWRWTGGRAGNEQFF	TRBV30	16	TRBJ2-1	TRBD2	-
TGCGCCAGCAGCCAACCTCTGGACAGGGGGCGCAGAAATTCACCCCTCCACTTT	CASSQPLDRGRRNSPLHF	TRBV4-1	18	TRBJ1-6	TRBD1	once
TGTGCCTGGAGTGTACTCTATGGCTACACCTTC	CAWSVLYGYTF	TRBV30	11	TRBJ1-2	-	once
TGTGCCAGCACTCGGGTTGGTAACGAAAAACTGTTTTTT	CASTRVGNEKLFF	TRBV6-1	13	TRBJ1-4	-	-
TGCGCCAGCAGTGAGTACCAGGGCTCCTATGAGCAGTACTTC	CASSEYQGSYEQYF	TRBV10-1	14	TRBJ2-7	-	-
TGTGCCAGCAGCTTGACAGCTAACTATGGCTACACCTTC	CASSLTANYGYTF	TRBV5-6	13	TRBJ1-2	-	-